These 26 T cell receptor beta chains originate from one sample sequenced in a study of T cells in Graves' hyperthyroidism and ophthalmopathy. TCR beta CDR3 regions were amplified from RNA. Initially, a first-round RT-PCR of the TCR CDR3 employed the HTBI primer set. TCRdb processed the multiplex PCR reads anew with MiXCR; each CDR3 protein has one entry. The table has 500,000 or so distinct CDR3 sequences, 15% to 20% seen once. The material sequenced was blood. Receptors originate from a woman aged 18-29 years with Graves' ophthalmopathy.

This clonotype has more than one count but fewer than ten. The rearrangement uses TRBV7-9 and TRBJ2-1; no firm D call. Looked up from germline, CDR1 is SEHNR and CDR2 is FQNEAQ (reference sequence). Trimming took 5 bases from V and 8 from J, leaving 19 bases between them. The length of the CDR3 is 15 residues. The CDR3 sequence: CASSNGPIGIDEQFF. For the CDR3, the DNA is TGTGCCAGCAGCAACGGTCCAATCGGAATCGATGAGCAGTTCTTC. Variable domain in full (rest from reference TRBV7-9 and TRBJ2-1): DTGVSQNPRHKITKRGQNVTFRCDPISEHNRLYWYRQTLGQGPEFLTYFQNEAQLEKSRLLSDRFSAERPKGSFSTLEIQRTEQGDSAMYLCASSNGPIGIDEQFFGPGTRLTVL.

This clonotype was seen repeatedly, ten times or more. This sequence joins TRBV29-1 and TRBJ2-1; the D gene is possibly TRBD1 (5 bases). Germline CDR1 is SQVTM and CDR2 is ANQGSEA. This CDR3 region has 16 residues. The V end was cut by 7 bases, the J end by 4 bases, with 23 bases between. As DNA, the CDR3 is TGCAGCGCGTTAATTACAGGACCGAGATTGTACAATGAGCAGTTCTTC. Its translation: CSALITGPRLYNEQFF.

This clonotype occurred many times. The chain joins TRBV12-3 or TRBV12-4 to TRBJ2-3, with 8 bases fitting TRBD2. This CDR3 has 14 amino acids. After removal of 2 bases from V and 6 bases from J, the junction contained 4 bases not matched to a gene. DNA for the CDR3: TGTGCCAGCAGTTTACGGGGGGGCGGGGATACGCAGTATTTT. The encoded protein is CASSLRGGGDTQYF.

This clonotype was detected ten times or more. This rearrangement joins TRBV5-4 to TRBJ2-1, with 7 positions matching TRBD2. V shed 4 bases, J shed 2 bases, and the junction held 9 bases outside the gene matches. Germline values: CDR1 SGHNT, CDR2 YYREEE (reference sequence). This CDR3 spans 16 amino acids. CDR3 coding DNA: TGTGCCAGCAGCCTAGCTTCGGGGGGAGCCTACAATGAGCAGTTCTTC. Protein: CASSLASGGAYNEQFF. Full variable domain (missing parts from reference TRBV5-4 and TRBJ2-1): ETGVTQSPTHLIKTRGQQVTLRCSSQSGHNTVSWYQQALGQGPQFIFQYYREEENGRGNFPPRFSGLQFPNYSSELNVNALELDDSALYLCASSLASGGAYNEQFFGPGTRLTVL.

The sample holds many counts of this clonotype. The chain couples TRBV20-1 to TRBJ2-1; D is unresolved. CDR1 and CDR2 (germline): DFQATT, SNEGSKA (reference sequence). Trimming removed 4 bases from V and 6 bases from J, with 19 bases in between. CDR3 length equals 15 residues. Written as DNA, the CDR3 is TGCAGTGCTACGCTCCGAGCCAGGACGATCAATGAGCAGTTCTTC. Amino acids: CSATLRARTINEQFF.

This clonotype was seen at least ten times. V gene TRBV20-1 combines with J gene TRBJ2-4, with D perhaps given as TRBD1 or TRBD2 (6 bases each). The CDR3 runs 15 residues. CDR1 is DFQATT and CDR2 is SNEGSKA in the germline V gene (reference sequence). Trimming removed 0 bases at V and 4 bases at J, with 13 bases between. As DNA, the CDR3 is TGCAGTGCTAGAGATCCCCGGGGGCAAAAAAACATTCAGTACTTC. Translation gives CSARDPRGQKNIQYF.

This clonotype was picked up many times. The chain joins TRBV5-1 to TRBJ2-5; tentative D call: TRBD1 (7 bases). Germline lookup yields CDR1 SGHRS and CDR2 YFSETQ. V gave up 2 bases and J gave up 2 bases, with 10 bases separating them. The CDR3 totals 14 residues. The CDR3 reads CASSFAGQQETQYF. CDR3 sequence (DNA): TGCGCCAGCAGCTTCGCGGGACAGCAAGAGACCCAGTACTTC.

This clonotype was found many times. The chain recombines TRBV28 with TRBJ1-1; 7 bases align to TRBD1. In germline, CDR1 is MDHEN, CDR2 SYDVKM. V lost 6 bases and J lost 1; bases outside the gene matches: 8. The CDR3 loop spans 15 amino acids. CDR3 sequence reads: CASRPNRGANTEAFF. CDR3 DNA sequence: TGTGCCAGCAGACCAAACAGGGGTGCGAACACTGAAGCTTTCTTT.

This chain uses TRBV28 with TRBJ2-4; possibly TRBD1 for D (6 bases). From germline, CDR1 is MDHEN and CDR2 SYDVKM. V was trimmed by 4 bases and J by 8 bases, leaving 27 bases between them. The CDR3 totals 18 residues. CDR3 in amino acids: CASSYSPLPRGDVDIQYF. The CDR3 nucleotides are TGTGCCAGCAGTTACTCGCCCCTACCCAGGGGCGACGTGGACATTCAGTACTTC.

The V gene is TRBV11-2, the J gene TRBJ1-1; D gene uncertain. Germline loops: CDR1 SGHAT, CDR2 FQNNGV. The V and J ends lost 7 bases and 6 bases respectively, with 15 bases between them. This CDR3 is 13 amino acids long. CDR3 protein: CASIPPNESEAFF. CDR3 coding DNA: TGTGCCAGCATCCCACCTAATGAATCTGAAGCTTTCTTT. Filled out from reference TRBV11-2 and TRBJ1-1, the complete variable domain reads EAGVAQSPRYKIIEKRQSVAFWCNPISGHATLYWYQQILGQGPKLLIQFQNNGVVDDSQLPKDRFSAERLKGVDSTLKIQPAKLEDSAVYLCASIPPNESEAFFGQGTRLTVV.

This clonotype was counted ten times or more. This chain links TRBV6-2 or TRBV6-3 with TRBJ1-5; 7 nucleotides line up with TRBD1. The CDR3 totals 17 residues. In germline, CDR1 is MNHEY, CDR2 SVGEGT. The V segment lost 3 bases and the J segment 2 bases; nucleotides outside the gene matches: 10. The DNA of the CDR3 is TGTGCCAGCAGTTATACAGGGGCGGGAGTGGGCAATCAGCCCCAGCATTTT. This codes for CASSYTGAGVGNQPQHF.

A note on this clonotype: A much larger clone lies one base from this, so it may be a read error. CDR3 sequence: CASSQNLVMTYEQYF. The DNA for the CDR3 is TGTGCCAGCAGTCAGAACCTAGTAATGACCTACGAGCAGTACTTC. This chain connects TRBV5-5 to TRBJ2-7; D gene uncertain. The V end lost 5 bases, the J end lost 2 bases, and 17 bases lay between the germline ends. The CDR3 extends over 15 amino acids. From germline, CDR1 is SGHKS and CDR2 YYEKEE (reference sequence).

This clonotype was observed many times. The chain couples TRBV3-1 to TRBJ2-7; D not resolved. The germline V and J ends were trimmed by 1 base and 1 base, with 11 bases remaining between them. Germline V gives CDR1 LGHDT, CDR2 YNNKEL (reference sequence). The CDR3 totals 15 residues. CDR3 protein: CASSQAAYGSYEQYF. CDR3 in DNA: TGTGCCAGCAGCCAAGCGGCCTACGGATCCTACGAGCAGTACTTC.

This clonotype was detected many times. The chain employs TRBV2 and TRBJ2-2, with D uncertain. The CDR3 covers 12 residues. CDR1 SNHLY and CDR2 FYNNEI come from the germline V gene. V was clipped by 6 bases and J by 4 bases, with 6 bases between them. The CDR3: CASSSGTGELFF. Here the CDR3 DNA reads TGTGCCAGCAGCTCGGGCACCGGGGAGCTGTTTTTT.

This clonotype has a count of ten or more. This sequence joins TRBV28 and TRBJ1-2; no definite D call. The CDR3 is 15 amino acids. Trimming pared 4 bases from V and 1 base from J, leaving 13 bases between. Germline values: CDR1 MDHEN, CDR2 SYDVKM. The chain's CDR3 is CASSSPVWLNYGYTF. For the CDR3, the DNA is TGTGCCAGCAGTTCCCCGGTCTGGCTTAACTATGGCTACACCTTC.

This clonotype was seen ten or more times. The chain combines TRBV30 with TRBJ2-7, with TRBD1 matching 8 bases. Germline lookup yields CDR1 GTSNPN and CDR2 SVGIG (reference sequence). The trim removed 3 bases at V and 9 bases at J, leaving 10 bases unmatched. The CDR3 runs to 13 residues. The CDR3 region has the DNA TGTGCCTGGAGGGACAGGGAGAGGAGAGCGCAGTACTTC. This codes for CAWRDRERRAQYF.

This clonotype has just a few counts. This chain links TRBV24-1 with TRBJ2-1; 9 nucleotides match TRBD2. V dropped 0 bases and J dropped 10; count of bases not matched to a gene: 6. The CDR3 is 15 residues long. Germline CDR1 and CDR2: KGHDR and SFDVKD. The CDR3 DNA follows: TGTGCCACCAGTGATTTGCGCGGGAGGGACGGAGAGCAGTTCTTC. The encoded protein is CATSDLRGRDGEQFF.

The chain has TRBV6-1 and TRBJ2-1; the D gene is possibly TRBD2 (5 bases). The CDR3 covers 17 residues. The germline V gene encodes CDR1 MNHNS and CDR2 SASEGT. With 5 bases removed from V and 0 bases from J, the gap between germline ends came to 17 bases. In DNA form, the CDR3 reads TGTGCCAGCAGTACCACTTCTCAGCGGAGCTCCTACAATGAGCAGTTCTTC. It encodes CASSTTSQRSSYNEQFF.

This clonotype was detected many times. The V and J genes are TRBV28 and TRBJ1-1; possibly TRBD1 for D (5 bases). This CDR3 has 13 amino acids. The ends were cut back, 5 bases at V and 13 bases at J, with 20 bases in the middle. Germline CDR1 reads MDHEN; CDR2 reads SYDVKM. CDR3 sequence (DNA): TGTGCCAGCAGTGACCCGGGACGGACGGTTGGTTTCTTT. Residues: CASSDPGRTVGFF.

This clonotype was observed a handful of times. V and J are TRBV20-1 and TRBJ2-3; D ambiguous. The V end lost 4 bases, the J end lost 1 base, and 9 bases lay between the germline ends. CDR3 size: 13 residues. CDR1 DFQATT and CDR2 SNEGSKA come from the germline V gene (reference sequence). For the CDR3, the DNA is TGCAGTGCTACTGGAGAGCGCACAGATACGCAGTATTTT. It encodes CSATGERTDTQYF.

V gene TRBV7-9 combines with J gene TRBJ2-7; the D gene is possibly TRBD2 (6 bases). The CDR3 contains 14 residues. V lost 5 bases to trimming and J lost 3 bases, with 14 bases between them. The germline V gene encodes CDR1 SEHNR and CDR2 FQNEAQ (reference sequence). CDR3 residues: CASSTSWRGYEQYF. The CDR3 nucleotides read TGTGCCAGCAGCACCAGTTGGCGGGGCTACGAGCAGTACTTC.

This clonotype has a handful of counts. The chain joins TRBV10-3 to TRBJ2-1, with 8 nucleotides matching TRBD1. The CDR3 contains 14 residues. V dropped 5 bases and J dropped 9; count of bases not matched to a gene: 9. Germline CDR1 reads ENHRY; CDR2 reads SYGVKD. The chain's CDR3 is CAISTGQGTGEQFF. As DNA, the CDR3 is TGTGCCATCAGTACCGGACAGGGAACGGGTGAGCAGTTCTTC.

This clonotype was counted between two and nine times. A clone one base away is much larger, so this may be a read error. The chain carries TRBV30 and TRBJ2-7; D ambiguous. In germline, CDR1 is GTSNPN, CDR2 SVGIG (reference sequence). CDR3 length: 11 amino acids. CDR3 in amino acids: CVWSVRYEQYF. The CDR3 nucleotides are TGTGTCTGGAGTGTGCGGTACGAGCAGTACTTC.

This clonotype has ten or more counts. The V call is TRBV5-1, the J call TRBJ1-1, with 9 bases identical to TRBD1. Germline CDR1 is SGHRS and CDR2 is YFSETQ. With 4 bases clipped from V and 5 bases from J, the junction kept 9 bases outside the gene matches. This CDR3 has 15 residues. The CDR3 spells CASSPTGQGVTEAFF. The CDR3 region has the DNA TGCGCCAGCAGCCCAACGGGACAGGGTGTAACTGAAGCTTTCTTT.

Turning to this clonotype: A read error may explain this, as a much larger clone is one base away. The CDR3 is CGSSQDFGEQFF. CDR3 nucleotides: TGTGGCAGCAGCCAAGATTTTGGTGAGCAGTTCTTC. The chain combines TRBV14 with TRBJ2-1; D gene unclear. The CDR3 loop spans 12 amino acids. The germline V gene has CDR1 SGHDN and CDR2 FVKESK.

The rearrangement joins TRBV12-3 or TRBV12-4 to TRBJ2-3; no firm D call. V was clipped by 0 bases and J by 3 bases, with 16 bases between them. The CDR3 has 17 residues. CDR3 sequence (DNA): TGTGCCAGCAGTTTAGCTCTGGTTACCCCGGAGACAGATACGCAGTATTTT. Residues: CASSLALVTPETDTQYF.